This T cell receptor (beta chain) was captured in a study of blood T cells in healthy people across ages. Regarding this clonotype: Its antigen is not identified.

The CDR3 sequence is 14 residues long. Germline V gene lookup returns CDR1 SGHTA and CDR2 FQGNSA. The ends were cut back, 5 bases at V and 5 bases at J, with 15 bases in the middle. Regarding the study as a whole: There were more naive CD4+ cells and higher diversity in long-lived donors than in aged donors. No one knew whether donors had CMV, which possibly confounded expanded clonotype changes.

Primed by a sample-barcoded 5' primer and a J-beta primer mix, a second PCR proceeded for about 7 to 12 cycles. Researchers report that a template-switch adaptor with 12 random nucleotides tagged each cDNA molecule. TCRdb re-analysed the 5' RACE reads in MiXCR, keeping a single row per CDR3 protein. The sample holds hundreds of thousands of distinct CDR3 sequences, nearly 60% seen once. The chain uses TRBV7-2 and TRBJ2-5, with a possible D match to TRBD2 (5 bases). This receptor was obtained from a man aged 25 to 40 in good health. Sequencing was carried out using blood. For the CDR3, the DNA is TGTGCCAGCAGCAACGGACTGCCCTCGGAGACCCAGTACTTC. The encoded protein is CASSNGLPSETQYF.